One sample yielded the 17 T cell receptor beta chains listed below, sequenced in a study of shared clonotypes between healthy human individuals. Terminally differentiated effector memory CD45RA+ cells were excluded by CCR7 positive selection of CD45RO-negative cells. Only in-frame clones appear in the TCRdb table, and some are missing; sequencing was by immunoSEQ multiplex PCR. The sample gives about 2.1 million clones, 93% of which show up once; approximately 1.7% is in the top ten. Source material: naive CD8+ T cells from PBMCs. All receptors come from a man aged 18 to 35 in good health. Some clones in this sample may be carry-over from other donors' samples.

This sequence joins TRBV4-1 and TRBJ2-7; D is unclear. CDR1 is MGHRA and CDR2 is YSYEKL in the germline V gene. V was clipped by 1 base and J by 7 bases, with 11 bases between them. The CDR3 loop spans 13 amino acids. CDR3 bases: TGCGCCAGCAGCCAAGTTGTCCACCGTGAGCAGTACTTC. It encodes CASSQVVHREQYF.

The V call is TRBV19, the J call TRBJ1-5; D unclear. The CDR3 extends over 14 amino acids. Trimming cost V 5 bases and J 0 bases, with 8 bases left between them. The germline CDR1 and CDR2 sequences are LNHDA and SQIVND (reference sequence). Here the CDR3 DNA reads TGTGCCAGTAGTTCTAGTAATAGCAATCAGCCCCAGCATTTT. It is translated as CASSSSNSNQPQHF.

The CDR3 DNA is TGTGCCAGCAGCGTAGGAGGAGGCAGGGGGACTCCAGATACGCAGTATTTT. This sequence encodes CASSVGGGRGTPDTQYF. The gene calls are TRBV9 and TRBJ2-3; tentative D call: TRBD1 (7 bases). CDR3 length: 17 amino acids. Germline lookup yields CDR1 SGDLS and CDR2 YYNGEE. V was clipped by 0 bases and J by 4 bases, with 18 bases between them.

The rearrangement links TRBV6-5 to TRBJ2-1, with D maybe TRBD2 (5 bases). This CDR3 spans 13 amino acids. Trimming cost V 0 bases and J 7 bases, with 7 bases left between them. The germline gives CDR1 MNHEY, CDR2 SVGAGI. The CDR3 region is CASSYSDSNEQFF. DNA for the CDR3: TGTGCCAGCAGTTACTCGGACTCTAATGAGCAGTTCTTC.

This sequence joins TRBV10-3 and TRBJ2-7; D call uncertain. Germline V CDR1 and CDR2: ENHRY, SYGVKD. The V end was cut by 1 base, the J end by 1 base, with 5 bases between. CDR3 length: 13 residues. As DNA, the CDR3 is TGTGCCATCAGTGAGTACTTATCCTACGAGCAGTACTTC. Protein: CAISEYLSYEQYF.

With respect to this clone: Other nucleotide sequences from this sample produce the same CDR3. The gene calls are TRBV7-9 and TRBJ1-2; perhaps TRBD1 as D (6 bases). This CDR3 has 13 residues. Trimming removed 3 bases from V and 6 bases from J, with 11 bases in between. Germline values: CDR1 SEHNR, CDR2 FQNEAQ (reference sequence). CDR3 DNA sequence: TGTGCCAGCAGCTTTTCGGGACAAGATGGCTACACCTTC. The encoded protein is CASSFSGQDGYTF.

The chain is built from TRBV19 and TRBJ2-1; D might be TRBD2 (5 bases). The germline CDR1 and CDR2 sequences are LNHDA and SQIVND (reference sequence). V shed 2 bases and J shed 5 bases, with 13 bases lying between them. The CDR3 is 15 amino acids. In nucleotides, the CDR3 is TGTGCCAGTAGTATACGGCGGGCAGATCACAATGAGCAGTTCTTC. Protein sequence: CASSIRRADHNEQFF.

This CDR3 is CAWSVPRRRYEQYF. CDR3 nucleotides: TGTGCCTGGAGTGTTCCACGTCGACGATACGAGCAGTACTTC. The chain carries TRBV30 and TRBJ2-7; no clear D. Germline CDR1 GTSNPN, CDR2 SVGIG (reference sequence). The CDR3 contains 14 residues. V was trimmed by 0 bases and J by 4 bases, leaving 13 bases between them.

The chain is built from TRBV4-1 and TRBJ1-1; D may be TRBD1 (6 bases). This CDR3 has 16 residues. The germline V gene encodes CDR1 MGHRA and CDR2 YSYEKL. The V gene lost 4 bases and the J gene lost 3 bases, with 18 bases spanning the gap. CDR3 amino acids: CASSPSEGGFDTEAFF. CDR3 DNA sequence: TGCGCCAGCAGCCCCTCCGAGGGGGGTTTCGACACTGAAGCTTTCTTT.

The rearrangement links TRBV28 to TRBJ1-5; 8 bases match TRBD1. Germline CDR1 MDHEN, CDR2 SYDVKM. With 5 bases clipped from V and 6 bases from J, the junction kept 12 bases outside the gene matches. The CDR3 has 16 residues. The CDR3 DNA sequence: TGTGCCAGCAGTCCAATGACAGGGGACCTCGGTCAGCCCCAGCATTTT. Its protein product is CASSPMTGDLGQPQHF.

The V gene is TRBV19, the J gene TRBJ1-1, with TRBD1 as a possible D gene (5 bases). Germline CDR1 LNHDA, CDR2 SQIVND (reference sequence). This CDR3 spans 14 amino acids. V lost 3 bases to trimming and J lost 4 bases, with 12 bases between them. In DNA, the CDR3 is TGTGCCAGTAGTATGAGGAACGGGGGCACTGAAGCTTTCTTT. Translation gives CASSMRNGGTEAFF. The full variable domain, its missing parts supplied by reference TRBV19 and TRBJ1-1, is DGGITQSPKYLFRKEGQNVTLSCEQNLNHDAMYWYRQDPGQGLRLIYYSQIVNDFQKGDIAEGYSVSREKKESFPLTVTSAQKNPTAFYLCASSMRNGGTEAFFGQGTRLTVV.

The CDR3 sequence: CAISRMGLAGGPDYEQYF. The CDR3 DNA sequence: TGTGCCATCAGCCGAATGGGACTAGCGGGAGGGCCAGACTACGAGCAGTACTTC. This rearrangement joins TRBV10-3 to TRBJ2-7, with 16 bases that match TRBD2. Losses at the gene ends were 6 bases for V and 3 bases for J; bases not matched to a gene: 11. CDR1 is ENHRY and CDR2 is SYGVKD in the germline V gene. This CDR3 is built from 18 residues.

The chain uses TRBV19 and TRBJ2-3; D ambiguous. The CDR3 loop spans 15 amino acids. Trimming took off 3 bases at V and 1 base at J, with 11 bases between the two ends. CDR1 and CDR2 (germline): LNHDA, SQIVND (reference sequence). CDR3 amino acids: CASSMRTMGTDTQYF. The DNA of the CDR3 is TGTGCCAGTAGTATGCGGACGATGGGCACAGATACGCAGTATTTT.

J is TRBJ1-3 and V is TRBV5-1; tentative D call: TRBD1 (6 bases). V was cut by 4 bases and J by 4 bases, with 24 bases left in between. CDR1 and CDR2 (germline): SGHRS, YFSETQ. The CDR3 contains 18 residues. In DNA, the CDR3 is TGCGCCAGCAGCCCCGTGCGGGACATAGGGGTGCGAGGAAACACCATATATTTT. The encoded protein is CASSPVRDIGVRGNTIYF.

This chain's CDR3 is CASTGTDPNYGYTF. The CDR3 region has the DNA TGTGCCAGCACCGGGACAGACCCTAACTATGGCTACACCTTC. The J gene is TRBJ1-2, the V gene TRBV2; 7 bases fit TRBD1. The CDR3 sequence is 14 residues long. The V gene's germline CDR1 is SNHLY and CDR2 FYNNEI. With 7 bases clipped from V and 0 bases from J, the junction kept 5 bases outside the gene matches.

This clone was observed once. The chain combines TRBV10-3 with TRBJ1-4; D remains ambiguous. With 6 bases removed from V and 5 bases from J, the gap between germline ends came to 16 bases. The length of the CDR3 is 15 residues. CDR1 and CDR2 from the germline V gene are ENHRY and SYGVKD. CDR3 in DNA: TGTGCCATCAGCCAGGACGCACGAGAGAATGAAAAACTGTTTTTT. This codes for CAISQDARENEKLFF.

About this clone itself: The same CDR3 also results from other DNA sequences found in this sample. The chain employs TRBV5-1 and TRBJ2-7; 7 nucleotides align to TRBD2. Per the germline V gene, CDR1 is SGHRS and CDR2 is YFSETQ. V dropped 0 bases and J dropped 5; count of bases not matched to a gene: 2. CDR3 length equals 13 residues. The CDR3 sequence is CASSLGGLNEQYF. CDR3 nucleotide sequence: TGCGCCAGCAGCTTGGGGGGACTAAACGAGCAGTACTTC. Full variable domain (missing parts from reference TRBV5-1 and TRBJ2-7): KAGVTQTPRYLIKTRGQQVTLSCSPISGHRSVSWYQQTPGQGLQFLFEYFSETQRNKGNFPGRFSGRQFSNSRSEMNVSTLELGDSALYLCASSLGGLNEQYFGPGTRLTVT.